Each of the 28 T cell receptor beta chains below was sequenced from the same sample in a study of cytomegalovirus exposure and HLA in healthy donors. This PCR relied on a set of 60 Vbeta primers and 13 Jbeta primers. The assay was immunoSEQ multiplex PCR, and TCRdb's table has in-frame clones only and misses some. Counted here are roughly 100,000 clones, about 80% occurring once; the ten biggest clones make up roughly 4.9%. The sequenced sample consisted of PBMCs. The receptors derive from a woman between 18 and 30 years old in good health and CMV-seropositive.

This rearrangement joins TRBV14 to TRBJ2-5; 7 bases are a match to TRBD2. The germline CDR1 and CDR2 sequences are SGHDN and FVKESK. The CDR3 has 16 amino acids. Trimming took 0 bases from V and 4 from J; bases not matched to a gene: 8. The CDR3 DNA reads as TGTGCCAGCAGCCAAGATGCAGGCGGGAGTGGAGAGACCCAGTACTTC. Encoded protein: CASSQDAGGSGETQYF.

This clone was picked up a small number of times. This CDR3 fails to terminate in the conserved phenylalanine or tryptophan, so it likely reflects a read error. Because the CDR3's place on the DNA is in doubt, the DNA is left out and the CDR3 is given as listed by TCRdb. The chain has TRBV7-2 and TRBJ1-1. A total of 14 residues make up the CDR3, ends included. CDR1 is SGHTA and CDR2 is FQGNSA in the germline V gene. CDR3 region: CASSLSIGDTEAFV.

J is TRBJ2-3 and V is TRBV9, with 10 positions matching TRBD2. The junction had 17 bases not matched to a gene; V was cut back by 1 base and J by 9 bases. In germline, CDR1 is SGDLS, CDR2 YYNGEE. This CDR3 spans 18 amino acids. The CDR3 sequence is CASSVRGEASGRSRTQYF. The CDR3 nucleotides read TGTGCCAGCAGCGTAAGAGGGGAGGCTAGCGGGAGAAGTCGGACGCAGTATTTT.

V and J are TRBV7-8 and TRBJ2-7, with 8 bases matching TRBD2. This CDR3 comprises 14 residues. The J segment lost 2 bases and the V segment lost 5 bases, leaving 5 bases of the junction unmatched. Germline CDR1 is SGHVS and CDR2 is FQNEAQ. The CDR3 nucleotides are TGTGCCAGCAGCCCGGGGGGGTCGGCCTACGAGCAGTACTTC. Translating gives CASSPGGSAYEQYF.

The rearrangement links TRBV19 to TRBJ1-6; D is undetermined. CDR1 and CDR2 (germline): LNHDA, SQIVND (reference sequence). The CDR3 has 14 amino acids. V was shortened by 10 bases and J by 3 bases, with 13 bases between the two germline ends. The CDR3 DNA reads as TGTGCCACTACGAGGCGGGACTATAATTCACCCCTCCACTTT. As protein: CATTRRDYNSPLHF.

This chain links TRBV30 with TRBJ1-1, with D tentatively TRBD1 (5 bases). Looked up from germline, CDR1 is GTSNPN and CDR2 is SVGIG (reference sequence). The CDR3 has 13 amino acids. V lost 0 bases and J lost 7, with 12 bases in between. The CDR3 loop is CAWSVQAPDEAFF. For the CDR3, the DNA is TGTGCCTGGAGTGTACAGGCTCCCGATGAAGCTTTCTTT.

This clone appeared a few times. The gene calls are TRBV28 and TRBJ1-2, with D possibly being TRBD1 (6 bases). V lost 2 bases and J 4 bases, leaving 14 bases between the germline ends. Germline CDR1 reads MDHEN; CDR2 reads SYDVKM. The CDR3 runs to 15 residues. CDR3 residues: CASSLGSTGTYGYTF. For the CDR3, the DNA is TGTGCCAGCAGTTTAGGGAGCACAGGGACCTATGGCTACACCTTC.

This chain connects TRBV5-1 to TRBJ2-7, with unresolved D. V was trimmed by 5 bases and J by 6 bases, leaving 15 bases between them. The CDR3 is 13 residues long. From germline, CDR1 is SGHRS and CDR2 YFSETQ. The CDR3, as DNA: TGCGCCAGCAGTCTCAACCCACTCGTCGAGCAGTACTTC. Protein product: CASSLNPLVEQYF. The full variable domain, with the rest looked up from reference TRBV5-1 and TRBJ2-7, is KAGVTQTPRYLIKTRGQQVTLSCSPISGHRSVSWYQQTPGQGLQFLFEYFSETQRNKGNFPGRFSGRQFSNSRSEMNVSTLELGDSALYLCASSLNPLVEQYFGPGTRLTVT.

The chain joins TRBV28 to TRBJ1-1; 8 nucleotides align to TRBD1. The germline gives CDR1 MDHEN, CDR2 SYDVKM. There are 13 residues in the CDR3. Trimming cost V 8 bases and J 1 base; bases outside gene matches: 3. In nucleotides, the CDR3 is TGTGCCAGCCTGGACAGGGCGAACACTGAAGCTTTCTTT. Protein product: CASLDRANTEAFF.

A note on this clone: This sample includes further DNA sequences coding for the same CDR3. The gene calls are TRBV27 and TRBJ2-5; TRBD2 matches 11 bases. V shed 6 bases and J 2 bases; nucleotides not matched to a gene: 5. The CDR3 length is 15 residues. Germline lookup yields CDR1 MNHEY and CDR2 SMNVEV (reference sequence). The CDR3 region has the DNA TGTGCCAGCAGAAGAGGGACTAGCGGACAAGAGACCCAGTACTTC. Protein product: CASRRGTSGQETQYF.

The genes are TRBV11-2 and TRBJ2-1; D might be TRBD1 (6 bases). V lost 1 base to trimming and J lost 9 bases, with 13 bases between them. Germline assignment: CDR1 SGHAT and CDR2 FQNNGV. The length of the CDR3 is 14 residues. The CDR3 bases are TGTGCCAGCAGCTTAGTACAGGGTCTGGGTGAGCAGTTCTTC. It translates to CASSLVQGLGEQFF.

The gene calls are TRBV6-5 and TRBJ1-3; D is perhaps TRBD1 (5 bases). V shed 4 bases and J shed 1 base, with 14 bases lying between them. The V gene's germline CDR1 is MNHEY and CDR2 SVGAGI. The CDR3 length is 16 residues. DNA of the CDR3: TGTGCCAGCAGTTCGCGGACACGGACATCTGGAAACACCATATATTTT. It yields the protein CASSSRTRTSGNTIYF.

This chain connects TRBV10-3 to TRBJ2-7; possibly TRBD1 for D (5 bases). The V end lost 7 bases, the J end lost 2 bases, and 12 bases lay between the germline ends. Germline-derived CDR1 and CDR2 are ENHRY and SYGVKD. This CDR3 region has 13 residues. CDR3 bases: TGTGCCATCAAAATGGACATACCCTACGAGCAGTACTTC. Protein: CAIKMDIPYEQYF.

The chain joins TRBV30 to TRBJ1-5; D is perhaps TRBD1 (6 bases). Germline-derived CDR1 and CDR2 are GTSNPN and SVGIG (reference sequence). This CDR3 comprises 14 residues. V lost 0 bases and J lost 3, with 9 bases in between. The CDR3 bases are TGTGCCTGGAGTGTGGCAGGGGTCAATCAGCCCCAGCATTTT. Amino acid sequence: CAWSVAGVNQPQHF.

The CDR3 coding sequence is TGTGCCAGCAGCCGAGCGGGGCAAATGAACACTGAAGCTTTCTTT. It encodes CASSRAGQMNTEAFF. The rearrangement joins TRBV16 to TRBJ1-1, with D perhaps TRBD1 (5 bases). V was pared by 4 bases and J by 0 bases, with 12 bases between. The germline CDR1 and CDR2 sequences are KGHSY and FQNENV. The CDR3 covers 15 residues.

This chain joins TRBV9 and TRBJ1-2, with no clear D. This CDR3 comprises 14 residues. Germline CDR1 reads SGDLS; CDR2 reads YYNGEE. Deletions cut 0 bases from V and 1 base from J, with 7 bases between. CDR3 nucleotide sequence: TGTGCCAGCAGCGTAGGAAGCAATAACTATGGCTACACCTTC. As protein: CASSVGSNNYGYTF.

The chain has TRBV5-1 and TRBJ2-3; 8 bases line up with TRBD2. With 9 bases clipped from V and 2 bases from J, the junction kept 8 bases outside the gene matches. CDR1 is SGHRS, CDR2 YFSETQ, per germline. The CDR3 has 14 amino acids. CDR3 loop: CATSRTSHTDTQYF. CDR3 DNA sequence: TGCGCCACCTCGCGGACTAGCCACACAGATACGCAGTATTTT.

The chain links TRBV10-1 to TRBJ2-5; a possible D gene is TRBD1 (6 bases). CDR1 and CDR2 from the germline V gene are WNHNN and SYGVQD (reference sequence). The CDR3 spans 17 residues. V was shortened by 0 bases and J by 7 bases, with 21 bases between the two germline ends. CDR3 nucleotide sequence: TGCGCCAGCAGTGAGTCGAAGACAGGCGCGAGCCTAAGGACCCAGTACTTC. As protein: CASSESKTGASLRTQYF.

The chain employs TRBV7-8 and TRBJ1-2; 10 bases map to TRBD1. The CDR3 extends over 14 amino acids. CDR1 and CDR2 (germline): SGHVS, FQNEAQ. Trimming took 3 bases from V and 9 from J; bases not matched to a gene: 7. The CDR3 DNA sequence: TGTGCCAGCAGCTTCGCCGGGACAGGGGATCGCTACACCTTC. Its translation: CASSFAGTGDRYTF.

The rearrangement uses TRBV29-1 and TRBJ2-2; 7 bases are a match to TRBD2. The CDR3 covers 15 residues. CDR1 is SQVTM, CDR2 ANQGSEA, per germline. J was trimmed by 2 bases and V by 0 bases; bases with no gene match: 3. CDR3 loop: CSVEEASGNTGELFF. In DNA form, the CDR3 reads TGCAGCGTTGAAGAGGCTAGCGGTAACACCGGGGAGCTGTTTTTT.

This clone has a single count. As DNA, the CDR3 is TGCGCCAGCAGCTTGTTTCCGGGAGGGTACAATGAGCAGTTCTTC. Translating it yields CASSLFPGGYNEQFF. The chain employs TRBV5-1 and TRBJ2-1; the match to TRBD2 covers 8 bases. The ends lost 1 base at V and 4 bases at J; junction bases unmatched: 4. CDR3 size: 15 residues. Germline V CDR1 and CDR2: SGHRS, YFSETQ.

The genes are TRBV28 and TRBJ1-1, with D hard to call. Germline V gene sequence: CDR1 MDHEN, CDR2 SYDVKM. The CDR3 extends over 15 amino acids. Between the trimmed V and J ends, which lost 5 bases and 3 bases, there was a span of 16 bases. CDR3 DNA: TGTGCCAGCAGTGGAGGGCCACCCTGGGACACTGAAGCTTTCTTT. Its protein is CASSGGPPWDTEAFF.

The chain links TRBV5-1 to TRBJ2-7; D remains ambiguous. The CDR3 length is 12 residues. Germline CDR1 SGHRS, CDR2 YFSETQ. Between the trimmed V and J ends, which lost 4 bases and 1 base, there was a span of 6 bases. For the CDR3, the DNA is TGCGCCAGCAGCCTCCCTTCCTACGAGCAGTACTTC. Translating gives CASSLPSYEQYF.

This clone was picked up one time. The rearrangement uses TRBV2 and TRBJ1-5, with 11 bases matching TRBD1. V lost 6 bases to trimming and J lost 5 bases; unmatched junction nucleotides: 6. The CDR3 totals 15 residues. Per the germline V gene, CDR1 is SNHLY and CDR2 is FYNNEI. Here the CDR3 reads CASRRDRGSHQPQHF. In DNA, the CDR3 is TGTGCCAGCAGGCGGGACAGGGGGTCCCATCAGCCCCAGCATTTT.

This clone was seen a single time. The chain is built from TRBV7-9 and TRBJ1-1; D unclear. Germline V gene lookup returns CDR1 SEHNR and CDR2 FQNEAQ (reference sequence). Trimming took 6 bases from V and 6 from J, leaving 8 bases between them. CDR3 size: 11 residues. CDR3 sequence: CASSQTAEAFF. The CDR3 DNA sequence: TGTGCCAGCAGTCAAACAGCTGAAGCTTTCTTT.

J is TRBJ1-3 and V is TRBV19; D gene uncertain. V lost 3 bases and J 1 base, leaving 10 bases between the germline ends. Germline CDR1 and CDR2: LNHDA and SQIVND (reference sequence). The CDR3 runs 15 residues. For the CDR3, the DNA is TGTGCCAGTAGTATGCAGACTCAGTCTGGAAACACCATATATTTT. Its translation is CASSMQTQSGNTIYF.

Written as DNA, the CDR3 is TGTGCCAGCAGTTTTGGGACAGGGGGAGGCGAGCAGTACTTC. This codes for CASSFGTGGGEQYF. The chain uses TRBV6-1 and TRBJ2-7; 11 nucleotides agree with TRBD1. Germline loops: CDR1 MNHNS, CDR2 SASEGT. The CDR3 covers 14 residues. J lost 6 bases, V lost 5 bases, and 6 bases had no gene match.

The chain employs TRBV28 and TRBJ2-7, with D possibly TRBD1 on 5 matching bases. The CDR3 is 13 residues long. The V gene lost 6 bases and the J gene lost 1 base, with 10 bases spanning the gap. The V gene's germline CDR1 is MDHEN and CDR2 SYDVKM. In nucleotides, the CDR3 is TGTGCCAGCAGAGGGGCAGGGTCCTACGAGCAGTACTTC. This encodes CASRGAGSYEQYF.